This T cell receptor (beta chain) was sequenced for a study of Graves' ophthalmopathy and Graves' hyperthyroidism. Across the whole study: Stable hyperthyroidism meant no progression to ophthalmopathy within 18 months of follow-up. Study-level results: Blood also contained most of the expanded thyroid clonotypes above 0.001 frequency.

The authors amplified TCR beta CDR3 regions, and they did so from RNA transcripts for repertoire sequencing. Investigators did first-round RT-PCR with HTBI primers, then second-round multiplex PCR. One entry per CDR3 protein, called by TCRdb with MiXCR from the multiplex PCR reads. Of 500,000 to 600,000 distinct CDR3 sequences listed, 35% to 40% were seen once; the top ten hold 4% to 5%. There are many counts of this clonotype. Antigen specificity is unknown. Ages of hyperthyroidism patients ran from 18 to 65, and their diagnoses were new, under 2 months' duration. Additional autoimmune diseases, uncontrolled infections, pregnancy or lactation disqualified patients. CDR1 is MNHEY and CDR2 is SMNVEV in the germline V gene (reference sequence). V was shortened by 6 bases and J by 4 bases, with 12 bases between the two germline ends. The CDR3 runs to 13 residues.

The rearrangement uses TRBV27 and TRBJ1-2; tentatively, D is TRBD1 (5 bases). The sequence came from an adult man with Graves' hyperthyroidism. Source material: peripheral blood or thyroid tissue (not recorded which). The CDR3 here is CASSTGPTYGYTF. The CDR3 bases are TGTGCCAGCAGCACGGGACCTACCTATGGCTACACCTTC.